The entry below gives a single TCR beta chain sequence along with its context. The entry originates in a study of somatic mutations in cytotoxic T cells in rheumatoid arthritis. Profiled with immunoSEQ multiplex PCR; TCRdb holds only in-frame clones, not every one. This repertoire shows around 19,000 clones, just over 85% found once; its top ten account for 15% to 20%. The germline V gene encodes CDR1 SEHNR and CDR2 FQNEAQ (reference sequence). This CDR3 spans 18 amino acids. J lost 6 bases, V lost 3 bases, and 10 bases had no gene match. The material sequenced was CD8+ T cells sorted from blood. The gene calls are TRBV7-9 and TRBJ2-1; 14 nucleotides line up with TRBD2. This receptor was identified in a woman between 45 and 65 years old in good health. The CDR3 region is CASSFRTSGGTVFNEQFF. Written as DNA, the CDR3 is TGTGCCAGCAGCTTTCGGACTAGCGGGGGGACGGTATTCAATGAGCAGTTCTTC. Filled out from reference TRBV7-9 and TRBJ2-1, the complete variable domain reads DTGVSQNPRHKITKRGQNVTFRCDPISEHNRLYWYRQTLGQGPEFLTYFQNEAQLEKSRLLSDRFSAERPKGSFSTLEIQRTEQGDSAMYLCASSFRTSGGTVFNEQFFGPGTRLTVL.